The 28 T cell receptor beta chains below all came from one sample that was sequenced in a study of regulatory T cells. The primer mix had 52 TRBV and 13 TRBJ primers. Sequenced by immunoSEQ multiplex PCR; TCRdb stores in-frame clones only, minus some. The sample holds approximately 20,000 clones, roughly 93% seen once. Sequencing was done on a sample of CD8+ T cells sorted from blood. The receptors stem from a child between 2 and 9 years old with CD3G deficiency.

The V and J genes are TRBV11-2 and TRBJ1-1, with D tentatively TRBD1 (6 bases). The germline V gene encodes CDR1 SGHAT and CDR2 FQNNGV. Trimming left V 4 bases short and J 5 bases short, with 11 bases between. The CDR3 is 13 residues long. CDR3 coding DNA: TGTGCCAGCAGCTCGCCAGGGGTAACTGAAGCTTTCTTT. Amino acid sequence: CASSSPGVTEAFF.

This chain connects TRBV7-6 to TRBJ1-1, with 7 bases aligning to TRBD1. V trimming: 1 base; J trimming: 3 bases; junction bases outside the gene matches: 8. CDR3 length: 16 amino acids. Per the germline V gene, CDR1 is SGHVS and CDR2 is FNYEAQ. The CDR3 coding sequence is TGTGCCAGCAGCTTAGAGGCAGGGGGGGCGTACACTGAAGCTTTCTTT. Encoded protein: CASSLEAGGAYTEAFF.

This clone is a singleton in its sample. The chain employs TRBV28 and TRBJ2-3; the D is unclear. CDR1 is MDHEN and CDR2 is SYDVKM in the germline V gene. The CDR3 extends over 16 amino acids. Trimming removed 3 bases at V and 0 bases at J, with 13 bases between. The DNA for the CDR3 is TGTGCCAGCAGTTTTAGTAGACTGACGAGCACAGATACGCAGTATTTT. Its translation: CASSFSRLTSTDTQYF.

This clone was recorded once. The chain carries TRBV28 and TRBJ2-7, with a tentative D call TRBD1 (5 bases). Germline CDR1 reads MDHEN; CDR2 reads SYDVKM. The ends were cut back, 4 bases at V and 2 bases at J, with 15 bases in the middle. The CDR3 runs to 15 residues. The CDR3 is CASSSSGIVPYEQYF. CDR3 in DNA: TGTGCCAGCAGTTCCTCAGGGATTGTCCCCTACGAGCAGTACTTC.

The chain joins TRBV19 to TRBJ1-4; the D gene is possibly TRBD1 (5 bases). Germline V gene lookup returns CDR1 LNHDA and CDR2 SQIVND (reference sequence). CDR3 length: 15 residues. V shed 6 bases and J shed 3 bases, with 14 bases lying between them. The CDR3 region is CASSIGHSSNEKLFF. The CDR3, as DNA: TGTGCCAGTAGCATCGGACACTCGTCTAATGAAAAACTGTTTTTT.

The chain carries TRBV5-6 and TRBJ1-2; D ambiguous. V was pared by 0 bases and J by 9 bases, with 9 bases between. The CDR3 is 12 amino acids. Germline CDR1 reads SGHDT; CDR2 reads YYEEEE. CDR3 DNA: TGTGCCAGCAGCTTGGGCCTTAATCGCTACACCTTC. This sequence encodes CASSLGLNRYTF.

The chain joins TRBV27 to TRBJ1-6; tentatively, D is TRBD1 (6 bases). The CDR3 spans 14 residues. CDR1 and CDR2 from the germline V gene are MNHEY and SMNVEV (reference sequence). Trimming stripped 3 bases from V and 8 bases from J, with 11 bases between. The CDR3, as DNA: TGTGCCAGCAGTTTTGGACAGTACGATTCACCCCTCCACTTT. This gives the protein CASSFGQYDSPLHF.

This chain joins TRBV28 and TRBJ1-1; TRBD1 agrees at 8 bases. V lost 6 bases, J lost 4 bases, and 4 bases stayed unmatched. CDR1 is MDHEN and CDR2 is SYDVKM in the germline V gene. The CDR3 is 13 amino acids. Here the CDR3 DNA reads TGTGCCAGCAGGGACAGGGCTGGCACTGAAGCTTTCTTT. This encodes CASRDRAGTEAFF.

The chain recombines TRBV28 with TRBJ2-1; D is undetermined. Looked up from germline, CDR1 is MDHEN and CDR2 is SYDVKM. V lost 6 bases to trimming and J lost 6 bases, with 21 bases between them. The CDR3 sequence is 16 residues long. This CDR3 reads CASRDSDSSEFNEQFF. CDR3 DNA: TGTGCCAGCAGGGATTCAGACTCGTCGGAATTCAATGAGCAGTTCTTC.

CDR3 DNA: TGTGCCAGTAGTATATTCAGGGAGGGGGCGTCGGGGGGAGGGCCCCAGCATTTT. It is translated as CASSIFREGASGGGPQHF. J is TRBJ1-5 and V is TRBV19; 7 bases match TRBD1. J gave up 9 bases and V 2 bases, and 19 bases lay outside the gene matches. The CDR3 loop spans 18 amino acids. CDR1 LNHDA and CDR2 SQIVND come from the germline V gene (reference sequence).

The gene calls are TRBV6-1 and TRBJ1-5; TRBD1 is a possible D gene (6 bases). V was pared by 4 bases and J by 9 bases, with 13 bases between. The CDR3 length is 13 residues. Germline-derived CDR1 and CDR2 are MNHNS and SASEGT. The CDR3 DNA follows: TGTGCCAGCAGTGTTGGGGGCGTGGGGCCCCAGCATTTT. Translated: CASSVGGVGPQHF.

The chain carries TRBV28 and TRBJ2-7; D uncertain. Trimming removed 4 bases at V and 6 bases at J, with 10 bases between. Germline-derived CDR1 and CDR2 are MDHEN and SYDVKM. The CDR3 is 12 amino acids. Here the CDR3 DNA reads TGTGCCAGCAGTTCGTCGAGACGCGAGCAGTACTTC. It specifies CASSSSRREQYF.

The chain employs TRBV7-9 and TRBJ2-1, with 12 bases identical to TRBD2. The CDR3 is made up of 16 amino acids. The junction had 10 bases not matched to a gene; V was cut back by 5 bases and J by 8 bases. CDR1 is SEHNR and CDR2 is FQNEAQ in the germline V gene (reference sequence). The CDR3 loop is CASSHPSGRAQDEQFF. The CDR3 region has the DNA TGTGCCAGCAGCCACCCTAGCGGGAGGGCCCAGGATGAGCAGTTCTTC. Full variable domain (remainder filled in from reference TRBV7-9 and TRBJ2-1): DTGVSQNPRHKITKRGQNVTFRCDPISEHNRLYWYRQTLGQGPEFLTYFQNEAQLEKSRLLSDRFSAERPKGSFSTLEIQRTEQGDSAMYLCASSHPSGRAQDEQFFGPGTRLTVL.

This clone has just a few counts. The chain employs TRBV4-1 and TRBJ2-7; D is unresolved. The CDR3 length is 14 residues. The V gene's germline CDR1 is MGHRA and CDR2 YSYEKL. Trimming cost V 5 bases and J 2 bases, with 13 bases left between them. In nucleotides, the CDR3 is TGCGCCAGCAGCAAAGTCCCTGGGGCCTACGAGCAGTACTTC. This codes for CASSKVPGAYEQYF.

The chain carries TRBV6-1 and TRBJ2-7; D unresolved. Germline values: CDR1 MNHNS, CDR2 SASEGT. The CDR3 consists of 12 residues. V lost 0 bases and J 6 bases, leaving 6 bases between the germline ends. Written as DNA, the CDR3 is TGTGCCAGCAGTGAAGCTAGTCGCGAGCAGTACTTC. It encodes CASSEASREQYF.

The chain links TRBV6-1 to TRBJ2-7; TRBD2 matches 12 bases. This CDR3 is built from 15 residues. The germline CDR1 and CDR2 sequences are MNHNS and SASEGT. J was trimmed by 3 bases and V by 2 bases; bases with no gene match: 2. This chain's CDR3 is CASSELTSGSYEQYF. The DNA for the CDR3 is TGTGCCAGCAGTGAACTGACTAGCGGGAGCTACGAGCAGTACTTC.

The chain couples TRBV7-9 to TRBJ2-1, with TRBD2 identical over 10 bases. The CDR3 has 17 amino acids. The J segment lost 8 bases and the V segment lost 4 bases, leaving 14 bases of the junction unmatched. CDR1 is SEHNR, CDR2 FQNEAQ, per germline (reference sequence). The CDR3 protein is CASSSLRTSGRGDEQFF. In DNA form, the CDR3 reads TGTGCCAGCAGCTCACTGAGAACGAGCGGGAGGGGGGATGAGCAGTTCTTC.

The chain carries TRBV5-1 and TRBJ2-3; TRBD1 aligns across 7 bases. Germline V gives CDR1 SGHRS, CDR2 YFSETQ. V lost 0 bases, J lost 5 bases, and 6 bases stayed unmatched. CDR3 length: 15 amino acids. The CDR3 sequence: CASSLGQGVGDTQYF. In DNA form, the CDR3 reads TGCGCCAGCAGCTTGGGACAGGGTGTAGGAGATACGCAGTATTTT.

The chain carries TRBV6-6 and TRBJ2-5; D is unclear. V gave up 5 bases and J gave up 0 bases, with 13 bases separating them. Germline V gene data show CDR1 as MNHNY and CDR2 as SVGAGI (reference sequence). There are 15 residues in the CDR3. CDR3 DNA sequence: TGTGCCAGCAGTCCCCAAGCTTCGGACCAAGAGACCCAGTACTTC. As protein: CASSPQASDQETQYF.

This chain connects TRBV28 to TRBJ2-7; D not certain. Trimming removed 4 bases from V and 3 bases from J, with 7 bases in between. The CDR3 consists of 12 residues. Germline assignment: CDR1 MDHEN and CDR2 SYDVKM. The CDR3 loop is CASSSLGYEQYF. CDR3 bases: TGTGCCAGCAGTTCCCTGGGCTACGAGCAGTACTTC.

The CDR3 DNA reads as TGTGCCAGCCAGCGGGGGGGCAGAGCTTTCTTT. Translation gives CASQRGGRAFF. The chain uses TRBV19 and TRBJ1-1; tentatively, D is TRBD1 (6 bases). The V end lost 9 bases, the J end lost 10 bases, and 15 bases lay between the germline ends. The CDR3 extends over 11 amino acids. Germline loops: CDR1 LNHDA, CDR2 SQIVND (reference sequence).

CDR3 nucleotides: TGCGCCAGCAGCTTGGGTAGTAGCGGAGCCTACAATGAGCAGTTCTTC. Translated: CASSLGSSGAYNEQFF. V usage is TRBV5-1 and J usage is TRBJ2-1; tentative D call: TRBD2 (6 bases). The CDR3 extends over 16 amino acids. The germline V gene has CDR1 SGHRS and CDR2 YFSETQ. Trimming pared 0 bases from V and 2 bases from J, leaving 12 bases between.

The rearrangement links TRBV6-1 to TRBJ1-1, with 7 nucleotides matching TRBD1. With 8 bases clipped from V and 11 bases from J, the junction kept 11 bases outside the gene matches. Germline V gene lookup returns CDR1 MNHNS and CDR2 SASEGT. The CDR3 loop spans 12 amino acids. The CDR3 loop reads CASATGWGQAFF. Written as DNA, the CDR3 is TGTGCCAGCGCCACAGGGTGGGGACAGGCTTTCTTT.

J is TRBJ1-5 and V is TRBV28; D is possibly TRBD1 (6 bases). Per the germline V gene, CDR1 is MDHEN and CDR2 is SYDVKM. The germline V and J ends were trimmed by 7 bases and 2 bases, with 9 bases remaining between them. The length of the CDR3 is 13 residues. CDR3 DNA sequence: TGTGCCAGCACCGCAGGGGGCAATCAGCCCCAGCATTTT. Its protein is CASTAGGNQPQHF.

The chain joins TRBV28 to TRBJ2-3; D not resolved. Trimming left V 2 bases short and J 1 base short, with 4 bases between. Germline assignment: CDR1 MDHEN and CDR2 SYDVKM. The CDR3 spans 13 residues. The chain's CDR3 is CASSLRGTDTQYF. As DNA, the CDR3 is TGTGCCAGCAGTTTAAGGGGCACAGATACGCAGTATTTT.

The rearrangement links TRBV12-5 to TRBJ2-2; 8 bases map to TRBD1. This CDR3 is built from 16 residues. Germline CDR1 and CDR2: LGHNT and FRNRAP. Trimming took 3 bases from V and 3 from J; bases not matched to a gene: 6. The CDR3 spells CASGFGQGADTGELFF. As DNA, the CDR3 is TGTGCTAGTGGTTTCGGGCAGGGGGCAGACACCGGGGAGCTGTTTTTT. The full variable domain, with the rest looked up from reference TRBV12-5 and TRBJ2-2, is DARVTQTPRHKVTEMGQEVTMRCQPILGHNTVFWYRQTMMQGLELLAYFRNRAPLDDSGMPKDRFSAEMPDATLATLKIQPSEPRDSAVYFCASGFGQGADTGELFFGEGSRLTVL.

The chain uses TRBV6-1 and TRBJ1-1; no clear D gene. Trimming left V 4 bases short and J 0 bases short, with 3 bases between. There are 12 residues in the CDR3. Germline CDR1 MNHNS, CDR2 SASEGT. The CDR3 sequence: CASSGLNTEAFF. The CDR3 DNA is TGTGCCAGCAGTGGGCTGAACACTGAAGCTTTCTTT.

This clone was seen just once. This chain connects TRBV5-4 to TRBJ2-2, with 9 nucleotides matching TRBD1. The CDR3 extends over 17 amino acids. Germline CDR1 and CDR2: SGHNT and YYREEE (reference sequence). After removal of 4 bases from V and 6 bases from J, the junction contained 13 bases not matched to a gene. For the CDR3, the DNA is TGTGCCAGCAGCCCCTGGACAGGGGTCCGGAGGCCCGGGGAGCTGTTTTTT. Protein product: CASSPWTGVRRPGELFF.